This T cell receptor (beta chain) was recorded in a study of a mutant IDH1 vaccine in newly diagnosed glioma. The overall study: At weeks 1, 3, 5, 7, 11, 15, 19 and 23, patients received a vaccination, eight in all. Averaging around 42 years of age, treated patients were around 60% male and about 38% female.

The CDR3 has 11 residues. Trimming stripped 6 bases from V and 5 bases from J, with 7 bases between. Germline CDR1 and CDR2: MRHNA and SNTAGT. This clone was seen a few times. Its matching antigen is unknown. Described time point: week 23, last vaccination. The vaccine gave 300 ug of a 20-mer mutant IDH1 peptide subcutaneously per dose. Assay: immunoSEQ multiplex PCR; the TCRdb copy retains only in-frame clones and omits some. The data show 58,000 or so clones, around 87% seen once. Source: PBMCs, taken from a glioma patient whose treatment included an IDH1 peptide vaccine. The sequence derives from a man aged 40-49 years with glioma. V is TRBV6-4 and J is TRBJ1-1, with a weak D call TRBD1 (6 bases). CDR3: CASRRGTEAFF. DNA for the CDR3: TGTGCCAGCAGGAGGGGGACTGAAGCTTTCTTT.